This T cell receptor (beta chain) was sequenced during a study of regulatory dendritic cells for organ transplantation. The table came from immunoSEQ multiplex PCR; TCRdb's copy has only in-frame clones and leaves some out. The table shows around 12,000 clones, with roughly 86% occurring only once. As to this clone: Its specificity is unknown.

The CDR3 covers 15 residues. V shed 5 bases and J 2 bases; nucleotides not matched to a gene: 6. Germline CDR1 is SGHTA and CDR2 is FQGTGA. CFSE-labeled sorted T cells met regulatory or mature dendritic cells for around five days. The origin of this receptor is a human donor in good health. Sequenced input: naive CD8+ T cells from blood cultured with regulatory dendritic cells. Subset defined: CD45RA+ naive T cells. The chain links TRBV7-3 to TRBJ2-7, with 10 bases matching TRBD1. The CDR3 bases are TGTGCCAGCAGCCGCGGGACAGGGGCTCCCTACGAGCAGTACTTC. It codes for CASSRGTGAPYEQYF.